Listed below are T cell receptor beta chains from one sample, sequenced in a study of T-cell reconstitution after alpha-beta-depleted transplantation in children. TCRdb independently ran MiXCR on the PCR reads; one entry per CDR3 protein. The sample shows about 370,000 distinct CDR3 sequences, about a fifth of them seen only once. Sequenced material: PBMCs from the stem cell graft donor, taken from the stem cell graft. Receptors were obtained from a human donor who donated a stem cell graft to a child with acute myeloid leukemia. CDR3s leave out the opening cysteine and the closing phenylalanine or tryptophan. Each record gives: CDR3 protein, V gene, J gene.

cdr3_aa: SVEDLWASGRSRETQY
v_call: TRBV29-1
j_call: TRBJ2-5

cdr3_aa: SVIQGRLAYEQY
v_call: TRBV29-1
j_call: TRBJ2-7

cdr3_aa: ASSRDGRFYEQY
v_call: TRBV6-1
j_call: TRBJ2-7

cdr3_aa: ASGERNEKLF
v_call: TRBV12-3/TRBV12-4
j_call: TRBJ1-4

cdr3_aa: SARDGGLAGEEQF
v_call: TRBV20-1
j_call: TRBJ2-1

cdr3_aa: ASSSGQGRHSPLH
v_call: TRBV5-1
j_call: TRBJ1-6

cdr3_aa: ASSYGTAQETQY
v_call: TRBV6-5
j_call: TRBJ2-5

cdr3_aa: ASSLRGSYNEQF
v_call: TRBV11-2
j_call: TRBJ2-1

cdr3_aa: ASSPRPGHSYNEQF
v_call: TRBV5-1
j_call: TRBJ2-1

cdr3_aa: ASSRTSGLYNEQF
v_call: TRBV4-3
j_call: TRBJ2-1

cdr3_aa: ASSRVPPGQGYNEQF
v_call: TRBV18
j_call: TRBJ2-1

cdr3_aa: SVEVRGLAGGEVTDTQY
v_call: TRBV29-1
j_call: TRBJ2-3

cdr3_aa: ASSEQGSPSTNTQY
v_call: TRBV7-3
j_call: TRBJ2-3

cdr3_aa: ASSEVPEEGDTQY
v_call: TRBV10-2
j_call: TRBJ2-3

cdr3_aa: ASSLDRYTGELF
v_call: TRBV5-1
j_call: TRBJ2-2

cdr3_aa: ASSLALRRKNTEAF
v_call: TRBV7-8
j_call: TRBJ1-1

cdr3_aa: ASSQTPQGARAF
v_call: TRBV3-1
j_call: TRBJ1-1

cdr3_aa: ASSSGSGSGYNEQF
v_call: TRBV5-1
j_call: TRBJ2-1

cdr3_aa: ASTGTSVNEQF
v_call: TRBV6-2/TRBV6-3
j_call: TRBJ2-1

cdr3_aa: ASSIDAASRETQY
v_call: TRBV19
j_call: TRBJ2-5

cdr3_aa: ASSFDRLAGVNEQF
v_call: TRBV28
j_call: TRBJ2-1

cdr3_aa: ASSQWGQGSGNTIY
v_call: TRBV3-1
j_call: TRBJ1-3

cdr3_aa: ASSPVPGQGGTEAF
v_call: TRBV18
j_call: TRBJ1-1

cdr3_aa: ASTRSYEQY
v_call: TRBV12-3/TRBV12-4
j_call: TRBJ2-7

cdr3_aa: SALLAYSTDTQY
v_call: TRBV29-1
j_call: TRBJ2-3

cdr3_aa: ASSIAGGDYEQY
v_call: TRBV5-1
j_call: TRBJ2-7

cdr3_aa: ASSERGTSFHEQY
v_call: TRBV2
j_call: TRBJ2-7

cdr3_aa: ASSHGEAEAF
v_call: TRBV5-6
j_call: TRBJ1-1

cdr3_aa: ASSNLGGGELF
v_call: TRBV12-3/TRBV12-4
j_call: TRBJ2-2

cdr3_aa: ASSPRTKETQY
v_call: TRBV4-1
j_call: TRBJ2-5

cdr3_aa: ASSYLTGTEAF
v_call: TRBV6-5
j_call: TRBJ1-1

cdr3_aa: ASSPTSGTAETQY
v_call: TRBV6-2/TRBV6-3
j_call: TRBJ2-5

cdr3_aa: ASSQVAETQY
v_call: TRBV4-1
j_call: TRBJ2-5

cdr3_aa: REGARAGSDGSSYEQY
v_call: TRBV20-1
j_call: TRBJ2-7

cdr3_aa: ASSLEEGLWSTEAF
v_call: TRBV7-2
j_call: TRBJ1-1

cdr3_aa: ASSPPTQGIGELF
v_call: TRBV12-3/TRBV12-4
j_call: TRBJ2-2

cdr3_aa: ASNLRDNSYNEQF
v_call: TRBV5-1
j_call: TRBJ2-1

cdr3_aa: SALPGLAGVSYEQY
v_call: TRBV20-1
j_call: TRBJ2-7

cdr3_aa: ASSGGVYQPQH
v_call: TRBV6-1
j_call: TRBJ1-5

cdr3_aa: ASSPRAGQDRQY
v_call: TRBV12-3/TRBV12-4
j_call: TRBJ2-3

cdr3_aa: ASSLDILSYEQY
v_call: TRBV5-1
j_call: TRBJ2-7

cdr3_aa: ASKGLGLGTGELF
v_call: TRBV27
j_call: TRBJ2-2